These T cell receptor beta chains were read from a single sample in a study of blood T cell repertoires in COVID-19. Assay used: immunoSEQ multiplex PCR; TCRdb lists only in-frame clones, some missing. The repertoire consists of fewer than 200,000 clones, with around 93% occurring once and the leading ten covering about 5%. Sequenced material: peripheral blood. These receptors came from a woman aged 50 to 60 with acute or convalescent COVID-19. CDR3s include the opening cysteine and the closing phenylalanine or tryptophan. D genes are given only for firm matches. Clone size is stated in some rows and not others, as once, few, many or a class when expanded.

TRBV7-8	TRBJ2-5	NA	NA	TGTGCCAGCAGCTTAGAAGCGAGGGGGAAGGGCCAGTACTTC	CASSLEARGKGQYF
TRBV10-2	TRBJ1-5	TRBD1	NA	TGCGCCAGCAGTGAGTCAGGGTCGGACAGGGGGCTGTGTCAGCCCCAGCATTTT	CASSESGSDRGLCQPQHF
TRBV2	TRBJ2-5	NA	NA	TGTGCCAGCAGTGGCAGCACAGGCCAAGAGACCCAGTACTTC	CASSGSTGQETQYF
TRBV7-6	TRBJ2-3	TRBD2	NA	TGTGCCAGCAGCATACTAGCGGGGGCCACCACAGATACGCAGTATTTT	CASSILAGATTDTQYF
TRBV3-1/TRBV3-2	TRBJ2-7	TRBD2	NA	TGTGCCAGCAGCCAAGGGGTAGTGGGGCTAGCGGGAGCCGAGCAGTACTTC	CASSQGVVGLAGAEQYF
TRBV28	TRBJ2-1	NA	NA	TGTGCCAGCACGAATCCGACTCTTGAGCAGTTCTTC	CASTNPTLEQFF
TRBV5-6	TRBJ1-6	NA	NA	TGTGCCAGCAGATCCCCGGGGTATAATTCACCCCTCCACTTT	CASRSPGYNSPLHF
TRBV7-3	TRBJ2-2	NA	NA	TGTGCCAGCAGCTTAGAGGGTTCGGGCTCCGGGGAGCTGTTTTTT	CASSLEGSGSGELFF
TRBV7-9	TRBJ2-1	NA	NA	TGTGCCAGCAGCTTAGACGCGGGTTACAATGAGCAGTTCTTC	CASSLDAGYNEQFF
TRBV11-3	TRBJ1-2	TRBD1	once	TGTGCCAGCAGCTCGGTTCCCCGGGACAGTAGGCCCCGCTATGGCTACACCTTC	CASSSVPRDSRPRYGYTF
TRBV29-1	TRBJ2-7	NA	NA	TGCAGCGTTGTACAGGAGAGTTCCTACGAGCAGTACTTC	CSVVQESSYEQYF
TRBV11-2	TRBJ2-7	TRBD2	NA	TGTGCCAGCAGCTTAGCTGGCGGACTAGCGGGGGTTCCCTACGAGCAGTACTTC	CASSLAGGLAGVPYEQYF
TRBV28	TRBJ2-7	TRBD1	NA	TGTGCCAGCAGTGAGGACAGGGACCCCGAGCAGTACTTC	CASSEDRDPEQYF
TRBV6-6	TRBJ2-1	TRBD1	NA	TGTGCCAGCAGCCACCGGGACAGAGTAGGGAATGAGCAGTTCTTC	CASSHRDRVGNEQFF
TRBV30	TRBJ2-7	TRBD2	NA	TGTGCCTGGAGTCCGCGGGGGTACGAGCAGTACTTC	CAWSPRGYEQYF
TRBV12-3/TRBV12-4	TRBJ1-1	NA	many	TGTGCCAGCAGCCAACCGGGTCCGCGAGCTTTCTTT	CASSQPGPRAFF
TRBV7-8	TRBJ1-6	NA	NA	TGTGCCAGCAGCCCCTATTCGGGACTGAGGAATTCACCCCTCCACTTT	CASSPYSGLRNSPLHF
TRBV5-1	TRBJ1-5	NA	NA	TGCGCCAGCAGCCTCGGGGAAAATCAGCCCCAGCATTTT	CASSLGENQPQHF
TRBV10-2	TRBJ1-2	NA	NA	TGCGCCAGCAGTGAGTCTAAGGGGGGGGACGCTAACTATGGCTACACCTTC	CASSESKGGDANYGYTF
TRBV5-6	TRBJ2-3	NA	NA	TGTGCCAGTCAGCAATTTAGGGGCCAAATCACAAATACGCAGTATTTT	CASQQFRGQITNTQYF
TRBV28	TRBJ1-2	NA	NA	TGTGCCAGCCTTACGACCGACAGATACTCGAACGGCTACACCTTC	CASLTTDRYSNGYTF
TRBV4-1	TRBJ2-1	NA	NA	TGCGCCAGCAGCCAAGTGGTCAGTAATGAGCAGTTCTTC	CASSQVVSNEQFF
TRBV19	TRBJ1-1	TRBD1	NA	TGTGCCACCAGGACAGGGGGCCTGAACACTGAAGCTTTCTTT	CATRTGGLNTEAFF
TRBV7-2	TRBJ2-1	TRBD2	NA	TGTGCCAGCCTGACTAGCGGAGACTACAATGAGCAGTTCTTC	CASLTSGDYNEQFF
TRBV7-9	TRBJ1-1	NA	NA	TGTGCCAGCAGCTCCTTCCGGACATCTAGGCAGGTAGTCAACACTGAAGCTTTCTTT	CASSSFRTSRQVVNTEAFF
TRBV10-3	TRBJ2-3	TRBD2	NA	TGTGCCATCAGTCCCGGGACTAGCGGAAGCACAGATACGCAGTATTTT	CAISPGTSGSTDTQYF
TRBV9	TRBJ2-5	TRBD2	NA	TGTGCCAGCAGCGCCCGGACTAGCGGGGTTGGAGAGACCCAGTACTTC	CASSARTSGVGETQYF
TRBV11-2	TRBJ2-5	NA	NA	TGTGCCAGCAGCTTAAACGGAGGGGAGACCCAGTACTTC	CASSLNGGETQYF
TRBV5-4	TRBJ1-1	NA	NA	TGTGCCAGCTCATTGAACACTGAAGCTTTCTTT	CASSLNTEAFF
TRBV27	TRBJ1-1	NA	once	TGTGCCAGCAGCCCACAGGGTTCCACTGAAGCTTTCTTT	CASSPQGSTEAFF
TRBV28	TRBJ1-5	NA	NA	TGTGCCAGCACAATAACAGGGATGGGCAATCAGCCCCAGCATTTT	CASTITGMGNQPQHF
TRBV7-9	TRBJ2-1	TRBD1	few	TGTGCCAGCAGCCCGGACAGGGGGGAGCAGTTCTTC	CASSPDRGEQFF
TRBV11-2	TRBJ1-1	NA	NA	TGTGCCAGCAGCTTACGGGGGGGTGGCACTGAAGCTTTCTTT	CASSLRGGGTEAFF
TRBV5-4	TRBJ2-3	TRBD1	NA	TGTGCCAGCAGCCACAGGGGGAGGAGGGCAGATACGCAGTATTTT	CASSHRGRRADTQYF
TRBV4-1	TRBJ1-5	NA	NA	TGCGCCAGCAGTACTCAATCAGGGGCTCAGAATCAGCCCCAGCATTTT	CASSTQSGAQNQPQHF
TRBV6-5	TRBJ1-2	TRBD1	NA	TGTGCCAGCAGTTACTCCCGGACAGGGCTGGGAGGCTACACCTTC	CASSYSRTGLGGYTF
TRBV19	TRBJ1-5	TRBD1	NA	TGTGCCAGTAGTATAGCTAGGCAGGGGGGTCAGCCCCAGCATTTT	CASSIARQGGQPQHF
TRBV30	TRBJ2-3	NA	NA	TGTGCCTGGAGTAGTCAGGGAGGAGGAGATACGCAGTATTTT	CAWSSQGGGDTQYF
TRBV4-1	TRBJ2-3	NA	NA	TGCGCCAGCAGGAGTCTTTCAGATACGCAGTATTTT	CASRSLSDTQYF
TRBV7-8	TRBJ1-3	TRBD1	NA	TGTGCCAGCAGTTTACAGGGGTTGAGTAACACCATATATTTT	CASSLQGLSNTIYF
TRBV24-1	TRBJ1-2	TRBD1	NA	TGTGCCACCAGTGATTCTGGACAGGGGGCCGCTAACTATGGCTACACCTTC	CATSDSGQGAANYGYTF